The 28 T cell receptor beta chains given below trace back to one sample, sequenced in a study of identical twins. Via MiXCR, TCRdb re-called the 5' RACE reads, giving one row per CDR3 protein. Among just under 650,000 distinct CDR3 sequences listed, around 7.5% were seen once. This sample also appeared in a second study, on yellow fever vaccine responses in identical twins.

Sequenced: PBMCs. These receptors were taken from a woman younger than 30 in good health.

The table lists this clonotype with a few counts. V and J are TRBV28 and TRBJ1-6, with 7 nucleotides matching TRBD1. Germline lookup yields CDR1 MDHEN and CDR2 SYDVKM. J gave up 3 bases and V 6 bases, and 8 bases lay outside the gene matches. The CDR3 has 16 residues. In DNA form, the CDR3 reads TGTGCCAGCAGCCGGGACAGCTTCGTCTATAATTCACCCCTCCACTTT. This gives the protein CASSRDSFVYNSPLHF.

This chain joins TRBV27 and TRBJ2-7; TRBD1 agrees at 7 bases. The CDR3 consists of 19 residues. The J segment lost 0 bases and the V segment lost 7 bases, leaving 21 bases of the junction unmatched. CDR1 and CDR2 (germline): MNHEY, SMNVEV (reference sequence). The CDR3 sequence is CASIEGPGTAKLGSYEQYF. The CDR3 coding sequence is TGTGCCAGCATAGAGGGCCCCGGGACAGCCAAACTGGGCTCCTACGAGCAGTACTTC.

This clonotype came up once. This chain uses TRBV11-2 with TRBJ2-5, with TRBD2 matching 10 bases. The CDR3 sequence is 18 residues long. Per the germline V gene, CDR1 is SGHAT and CDR2 is FQNNGV. J gave up 1 base and V 5 bases, and 13 bases lay outside the gene matches. CDR3 loop: CASSKPLTSGPTQETQYF. The CDR3 nucleotides read TGTGCCAGCAGCAAGCCCCTGACTAGCGGGCCGACCCAAGAGACCCAGTACTTC. The whole variable domain, filled in from reference TRBV11-2 and TRBJ2-5, reads EAGVAQSPRYKIIEKRQSVAFWCNPISGHATLYWYQQILGQGPKLLIQFQNNGVVDDSQLPKDRFSAERLKGVDSTLKIQPAKLEDSAVYLCASSKPLTSGPTQETQYFGPGTRLLVL.

Concerning this clonotype itself: A much bigger clone sits one base away, suggesting this may be a read error. The J gene is TRBJ2-2, the V gene TRBV11-3; 10 nucleotides agree with TRBD1. Germline V gene lookup returns CDR1 SGHNT and CDR2 YENEEA. This CDR3 has 14 residues. Losses at the gene ends were 6 bases for V and 3 bases for J; bases not matched to a gene: 1. The chain's CDR3 is CASSGTGDTGELFF. In DNA form, the CDR3 reads TGTGCCAGCAGTGGGACAGGGGACACCGGGGAGCTGTTTTTT.

This clonotype was counted only a few times. The DNA of the CDR3 is TGCGCCAGCAGCTTAACCACAGTTGGCAATGAGCAGTTCTTC. Translation gives CASSLTTVGNEQFF. V usage is TRBV5-1 and J usage is TRBJ2-1; unclear D gene. The CDR3 totals 14 residues. CDR1 and CDR2 (germline): SGHRS, YFSETQ. Trimming took off 2 bases at V and 6 bases at J, with 12 bases between the two ends. Variable domain in full (rest from reference TRBV5-1 and TRBJ2-1): KAGVTQTPRYLIKTRGQQVTLSCSPISGHRSVSWYQQTPGQGLQFLFEYFSETQRNKGNFPGRFSGRQFSNSRSEMNVSTLELGDSALYLCASSLTTVGNEQFFGPGTRLTVL.

This chain connects TRBV5-4 to TRBJ2-1, with 7 bases identical to TRBD2. V dropped 2 bases and J dropped 5; count of bases not matched to a gene: 4. The CDR3 extends over 14 amino acids. The germline V gene encodes CDR1 SGHNT and CDR2 YYREEE (reference sequence). In DNA form, the CDR3 reads TGTGCCAGCAGCTTCGGGGGGACTAACAATGAGCAGTTCTTC. It yields the protein CASSFGGTNNEQFF.

The rearrangement uses TRBV29-1 and TRBJ2-2; 7 positions match TRBD1. The CDR3 is 13 residues long. Germline assignment: CDR1 SQVTM and CDR2 ANQGSEA. Trimming took 8 bases from V and 1 from J; bases not matched to a gene: 4. For the CDR3, the DNA is TGCAGCACACACAGGGGGAACACCGGGGAGCTGTTTTTT. Translated, it gives CSTHRGNTGELFF.

This clonotype was picked up many times. This chain uses TRBV4-1 with TRBJ2-1; D not resolved. V lost 0 bases and J lost 8, with 14 bases in between. The CDR3 is 15 residues long. Germline CDR1 is MGHRA and CDR2 is YSYEKL. The CDR3 DNA reads as TGCGCCAGCAGCCAAGAAAATAGTCACGGCGATGAGCAGTTCTTC. It encodes CASSQENSHGDEQFF.

This clonotype was recorded at least ten times. The chain combines TRBV20-1 with TRBJ2-1, with TRBD1 as a possible D gene (5 bases). CDR3 length: 13 residues. Germline CDR1 reads DFQATT; CDR2 reads SNEGSKA (reference sequence). V dropped 5 bases and J dropped 4 bases, with 12 bases sitting between them. The CDR3 DNA reads TGCAGTGCTGCCTCTCGACAGTACAATGAGCAGTTCTTC. The encoded protein is CSAASRQYNEQFF.

A few counts support this clonotype. The V gene is TRBV24-1, the J gene TRBJ2-1; D unresolved. This CDR3 contains 16 residues. The V and J ends lost 5 bases and 0 bases respectively, with 13 bases between them. Germline CDR1 and CDR2: KGHDR and SFDVKD. The CDR3 DNA sequence: TGTGCCACCAGTGGAAGTGGCTCTAGCTCCTACAATGAGCAGTTCTTC. This gives the protein CATSGSGSSSYNEQFF.

J is TRBJ1-1 and V is TRBV29-1; TRBD1 might be the D (5 bases). V gave up 6 bases and J gave up 11 bases, with 13 bases separating them. This CDR3 has 10 residues. Germline V gene sequence: CDR1 SQVTM, CDR2 ANQGSEA. The CDR3 coding sequence is TGCAGCGTAGATACAGGCGTGGCTTTCTTT. Protein sequence: CSVDTGVAFF. Supplemented by reference TRBV29-1 and TRBJ1-1, the full variable domain reads SAVISQKPSRDICQRGTSLTIQCQVDSQVTMMFWYRQQPGQSLTLIATANQGSEATYESGFVIDKFPISRPNLTFSTLTVSNMSPEDSSIYLCSVDTGVAFFGQGTRLTVV.

This clonotype appeared a few times. The CDR3, as DNA: TGTGCCAGTACTTGGACAAACGGGGATTCACCCCTCCACTTT. Protein sequence: CASTWTNGDSPLHF. V usage is TRBV19 and J usage is TRBJ1-6; a weak D match, TRBD1 (5 bases). From germline, CDR1 is LNHDA and CDR2 SQIVND (reference sequence). The V gene lost 7 bases and the J gene lost 8 bases, with 15 bases spanning the gap. The CDR3 sequence is 14 residues long.

The chain carries TRBV4-2 and TRBJ2-3, with 15 positions matching TRBD2. Trimming cost V 4 bases and J 10 bases; bases outside gene matches: 18. Germline V gives CDR1 LGHNA, CDR2 YNFKEQ. The CDR3 has 19 amino acids. CDR3 nucleotides: TGTGCCAGCAGCCGTACGTCCGGACTAGCGGGGGGGCCGTGGTCCCCGCAGTATTTT. It is translated as CASSRTSGLAGGPWSPQYF.

This clonotype was found many times. The rearrangement joins TRBV7-2 to TRBJ2-2, with TRBD2 matching over 16 bases. V was pared by 5 bases and J by 6 bases, with 3 bases of the junction left unmatched. CDR3 size: 16 residues. The germline V gene has CDR1 SGHTA and CDR2 FQGNSA. The CDR3 here is CASSMGTSGRAGELFF. In DNA, the CDR3 is TGTGCCAGCAGCATGGGGACTAGCGGGAGGGCCGGGGAGCTGTTTTTT.

This clonotype has more than one count but fewer than ten. The chain joins TRBV7-9 to TRBJ1-1; weak D call: TRBD1 (5 bases). Trimming left V 1 base short and J 10 bases short, with 16 bases between. Germline-derived CDR1 and CDR2 are SEHNR and FQNEAQ (reference sequence). The CDR3 loop spans 14 amino acids. The CDR3 DNA sequence: TGTGCCAGCAGCTTAGAGGGAACACCTGGGGGAGCTTTCTTT. Translated: CASSLEGTPGGAFF.

This clonotype was observed at least ten times. The chain employs TRBV9 and TRBJ2-1; 9 bases fit TRBD2. Germline lookup yields CDR1 SGDLS and CDR2 YYNGEE. V shed 3 bases and J 4 bases; nucleotides not matched to a gene: 11. There are 17 residues in the CDR3. The DNA of the CDR3 is TGTGCCAGCAGCGAGCCGACTAGCGGTCGTCCTTACAATGAGCAGTTCTTC. This gives the protein CASSEPTSGRPYNEQFF.

This clonotype was detected a few times. This chain links TRBV29-1 with TRBJ1-1; no firm D call. The germline CDR1 and CDR2 sequences are SQVTM and ANQGSEA. The CDR3 covers 14 residues. Trimming shortened V by 1 base and J by 0 bases, and 9 bases separated the two germline ends. The CDR3 reads CSVEVGSLNTEAFF. CDR3 DNA sequence: TGCAGCGTTGAAGTGGGGTCGCTGAACACTGAAGCTTTCTTT.

This clonotype was seen repeatedly, ten times or more. The gene calls are TRBV7-8 and TRBJ2-5; D not resolved. The V gene's germline CDR1 is SGHVS and CDR2 FQNEAQ. The CDR3 spans 12 residues. The germline V and J ends were trimmed by 3 bases and 0 bases, with 2 bases remaining between them. Written as DNA, the CDR3 is TGTGCCAGCAGCTTTTACCAAGAGACCCAGTACTTC. As protein: CASSFYQETQYF.

In its sample, this clonotype was seen many times. The rearrangement joins TRBV3-1 to TRBJ2-5; 11 bases line up with TRBD2. V lost 0 bases, J lost 9 bases, and 3 bases stayed unmatched. Germline V lookup: CDR1 LGHDT, CDR2 YNNKEL (reference sequence). The CDR3 runs to 14 residues. This chain's CDR3 is CASSQEGTSGPQYF. CDR3 coding DNA: TGTGCCAGCAGCCAAGAAGGGACTAGCGGACCCCAGTACTTC.

Of note for this clonotype: One end of the junction fails to match germline, which may point to a read error. The chain joins TRBV7-3 to TRBJ2-3; 7 nucleotides match TRBD2. From germline, CDR1 is SGHTA and CDR2 FQGTGA. The CDR3 is made up of 15 amino acids. CDR3 sequence (DNA): TGTGGCAGCAGTTTAACCGGGGGGTTAGCGAATACGCAGTATTTT. Translation gives CGSSLTGGLANTQYF.

The chain employs TRBV7-9 and TRBJ1-3; D remains unclear. CDR1 SEHNR and CDR2 FQNEAQ come from the germline V gene (reference sequence). CDR3 length equals 14 residues. Trimming left V 2 bases short and J 0 bases short, with 5 bases between. The CDR3 region is CASSLKGSGNTIYF. CDR3 DNA: TGTGCCAGCAGCTTAAAGGGCTCTGGAAACACCATATATTTT.

This clonotype was seen a few times. This sequence joins TRBV15 and TRBJ2-1; maybe TRBD2 (6 bases). The CDR3 is made up of 14 amino acids. The V and J ends lost 0 bases and 9 bases respectively, with 12 bases between them. In germline, CDR1 is LNHNV, CDR2 YYDKDF (reference sequence). CDR3 nucleotide sequence: TGTGCCACCAGCAGAGATGTTAGCGGAGGTGAGCAGTTCTTC. Protein product: CATSRDVSGGEQFF.

This clonotype was seen at least ten times. The chain links TRBV20-1 to TRBJ2-2, with a possible D match to TRBD1 (6 bases). Germline V gene sequence: CDR1 DFQATT, CDR2 SNEGSKA (reference sequence). The V end lost 0 bases, the J end lost 7 bases, and 18 bases lay between the germline ends. This CDR3 comprises 16 residues. The CDR3 reads CSARDGGRLGGGELFF. CDR3 DNA: TGCAGTGCTAGAGATGGGGGCAGGTTAGGCGGCGGGGAGCTGTTTTTT.

In this sample, this clonotype turned up a few times. This chain uses TRBV11-2 with TRBJ2-1, with 7 bases lining up with TRBD2. This CDR3 contains 18 residues. With V trimmed by 5 bases and J by 4 bases, 17 bases remained unmatched. Germline CDR1 and CDR2: SGHAT and FQNNGV. The DNA of the CDR3 is TGTGCCAGCAGCGGGCCGGGACTAAGGGGTCCCTCTTACAATGAGCAGTTCTTC. This sequence encodes CASSGPGLRGPSYNEQFF. Drawing the rest from reference TRBV11-2 and TRBJ2-1, the complete variable domain is EAGVAQSPRYKIIEKRQSVAFWCNPISGHATLYWYQQILGQGPKLLIQFQNNGVVDDSQLPKDRFSAERLKGVDSTLKIQPAKLEDSAVYLCASSGPGLRGPSYNEQFFGPGTRLTVL.

The chain links TRBV3-1 to TRBJ2-1; TRBD2 aligns across 10 bases. Germline values: CDR1 LGHDT, CDR2 YNNKEL (reference sequence). The CDR3 length is 15 residues. V dropped 4 bases and J dropped 12; count of bases not matched to a gene: 12. CDR3 coding DNA: TGTGCCAGCAGCCCCGCTAGCGGGAGAGGAGGGGCGCAGTTCTTC. This sequence encodes CASSPASGRGGAQFF.

This clonotype was seen a few times. The chain carries TRBV10-3 and TRBJ2-1, with 9 positions matching TRBD1. The CDR3 length is 14 residues. The V and J ends lost 0 bases and 15 bases, in that order; junction bases with no gene match: 9. Germline values: CDR1 ENHRY, CDR2 SYGVKD. The CDR3 DNA reads TGTGCCATCAGTGAGTCGAGTATTCAGGGACAGGGGTTCTTC. It codes for CAISESSIQGQGFF.

This clonotype came up many times. V usage is TRBV6-1 and J usage is TRBJ2-3; TRBD2 matches at 11 bases. V dropped 5 bases and J dropped 3; count of bases not matched to a gene: 7. The CDR3 length is 16 residues. Germline V gene data show CDR1 as MNHNS and CDR2 as SASEGT. In nucleotides, the CDR3 is TGTGCCAGCAGTCCTCTCGGGACTAGCGGAACAGATACGCAGTATTTT. Translation: CASSPLGTSGTDTQYF.

The sample holds many counts of this clonotype. The chain has TRBV20-1 and TRBJ1-2, with D tentatively TRBD1 (5 bases). The germline V gene encodes CDR1 DFQATT and CDR2 SNEGSKA (reference sequence). The V end lost 1 base, the J end lost 2 bases, and 14 bases lay between the germline ends. The length of the CDR3 is 15 residues. As DNA, the CDR3 is TGCAGTGCTAGAGGGGTCGGGGACGTGAACTATGGCTACACCTTC. As protein: CSARGVGDVNYGYTF.